This T cell receptor beta chain originates from a study of blood T cell repertoires in COVID-19. The ends were cut back, 6 bases at V and 1 base at J, with 13 bases in the middle. This CDR3 spans 15 amino acids. Germline loops: CDR1 SEHNR, CDR2 FQNEAQ (reference sequence). Per the study methods: Amplification from reference gene primers served as the basis for estimated nucleated cell counts. The table came from immunoSEQ multiplex PCR; TCRdb's copy has only in-frame clones and leaves some out. V, J and clone size derive from that table, while D and trimming were established from the DNA sequence. The repertoire has under 200,000 clones, almost 90% of them found once; the top ten carry 1.6%.

The chain employs TRBV7-9 and TRBJ1-3, with no clear D. Sequenced input: peripheral blood. This TCR derives from a man aged 18 to 30 with active or convalescent COVID-19. The CDR3 DNA is TGTGCCAGCAGGGGAGCCTCTTCGTCTGGAAACACCATATATTTT. Protein: CASRGASSSGNTIYF. Using reference TRBV7-9 and TRBJ1-3 for the parts outside the CDR3, the full variable domain is DTGVSQNPRHKITKRGQNVTFRCDPISEHNRLYWYRQTLGQGPEFLTYFQNEAQLEKSRLLSDRFSAERPKGSFSTLEIQRTEQGDSAMYLCASRGASSSGNTIYFGEGSWLTVV.